This T cell receptor beta chain emerged from a study of blood T cell repertoires in COVID-19. Study-level background: COVID-19 samples collected from the United States, Italy and Spain covered acute and convalescent phases. The analysed material was cDNA or gDNA that came from T cells, B-cell-depleted T cells, or PBMCs.

This CDR3 contains 12 residues. V was shortened by 6 bases and J by 7 bases, with 13 bases between the two germline ends. The V gene's germline CDR1 is MDHEN and CDR2 SYDVKM. Per the original data handling: From reference gene primer amplification, estimates of nucleated cell counts were derived. The method was immunoSEQ multiplex PCR; TCRdb's version includes in-frame clones alone and lacks a portion of them. D and trimming come from the DNA, and the V and J calls and clone size come from that table. The sample carries about 170,000 clones, roughly nine tenths recorded once. Seattle-derived patients entered the study during active infection and were followed longitudinally.

This clonotype was obtained from a woman aged 60-70 years with COVID-19, enrolled during active disease. The chain joins TRBV28 to TRBJ2-7, with no clear D. Sequences were obtained from peripheral blood. The CDR3 spells CASSPRPWEQYF. The DNA for the CDR3 is TGTGCCAGCAGCCCTAGGCCATGGGAGCAGTACTTC.